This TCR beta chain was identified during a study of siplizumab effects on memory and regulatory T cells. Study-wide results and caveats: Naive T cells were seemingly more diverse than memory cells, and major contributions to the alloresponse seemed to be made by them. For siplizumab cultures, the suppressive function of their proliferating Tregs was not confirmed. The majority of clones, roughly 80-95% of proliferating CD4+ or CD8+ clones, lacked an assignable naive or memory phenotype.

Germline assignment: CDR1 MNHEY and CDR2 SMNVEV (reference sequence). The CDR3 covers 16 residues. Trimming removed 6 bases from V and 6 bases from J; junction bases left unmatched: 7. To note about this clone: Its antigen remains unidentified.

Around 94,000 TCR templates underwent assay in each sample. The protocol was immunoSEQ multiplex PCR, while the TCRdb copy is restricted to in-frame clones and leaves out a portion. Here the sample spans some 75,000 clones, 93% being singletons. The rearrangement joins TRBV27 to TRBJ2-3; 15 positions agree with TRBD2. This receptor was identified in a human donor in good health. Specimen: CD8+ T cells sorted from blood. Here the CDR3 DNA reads TGTGCCAGCAGCTCGGGACTAGCGGGGGGTAGGGATACGCAGTATTTT. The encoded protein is CASSSGLAGGRDTQYF.